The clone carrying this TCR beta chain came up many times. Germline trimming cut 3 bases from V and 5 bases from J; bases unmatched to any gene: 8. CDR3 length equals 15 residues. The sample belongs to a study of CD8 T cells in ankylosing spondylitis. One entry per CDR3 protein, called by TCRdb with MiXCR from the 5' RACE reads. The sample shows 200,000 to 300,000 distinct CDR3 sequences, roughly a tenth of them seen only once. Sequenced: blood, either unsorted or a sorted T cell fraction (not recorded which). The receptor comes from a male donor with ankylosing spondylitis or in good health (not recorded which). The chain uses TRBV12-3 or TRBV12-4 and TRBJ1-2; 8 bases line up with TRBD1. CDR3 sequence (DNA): TGTGCCAGCAGTTTCATGACAGGGGAACGGTATGGCTACACCTTC. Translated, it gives CASSFMTGERYGYTF.